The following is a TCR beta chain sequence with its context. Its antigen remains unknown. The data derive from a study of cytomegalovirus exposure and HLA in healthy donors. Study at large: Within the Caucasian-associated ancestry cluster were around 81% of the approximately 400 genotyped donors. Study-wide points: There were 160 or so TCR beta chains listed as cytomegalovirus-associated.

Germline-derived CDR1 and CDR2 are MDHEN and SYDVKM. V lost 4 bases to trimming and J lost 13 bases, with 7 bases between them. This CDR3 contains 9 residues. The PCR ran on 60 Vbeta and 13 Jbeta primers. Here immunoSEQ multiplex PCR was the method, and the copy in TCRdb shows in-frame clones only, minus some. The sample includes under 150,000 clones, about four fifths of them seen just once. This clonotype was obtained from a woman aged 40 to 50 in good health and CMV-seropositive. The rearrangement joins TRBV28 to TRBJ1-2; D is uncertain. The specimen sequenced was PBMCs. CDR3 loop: CASSSPTTF. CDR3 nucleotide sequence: TGTGCCAGCAGTTCCCCTACCACCTTC.